These 18 T cell receptor beta chains came from one sample sequenced in a study of shared clonotypes between healthy human individuals. The assay was immunoSEQ multiplex PCR, and TCRdb's table has in-frame clones only and misses some. Of 170,000 or so clones in the sample, approximately 61% are singletons; the top ten hold about 10%. Material for sequencing was memory CD4+ T cells sorted from blood. Subset denoted: CD45RA-negative fraction. The receptor source for this set is a man aged 25-40 years in good health.

The chain employs TRBV18 and TRBJ2-2, with unresolved D. The CDR3 consists of 12 residues. Deletions cut 5 bases from V and 6 bases from J, with 7 bases between. Germline CDR1 KGHSH, CDR2 LQKENI. The CDR3 region is CASSKYAGELFF. CDR3 coding DNA: TGTGCCAGCTCAAAATACGCCGGGGAGCTGTTTTTT.

The V call is TRBV30, the J call TRBJ1-4; 7 nucleotides agree with TRBD1. CDR3 length: 15 residues. J gave up 6 bases and V 0 bases, and 7 bases lay outside the gene matches. Germline CDR1 GTSNPN, CDR2 SVGIG (reference sequence). The CDR3 region has the DNA TGTGCCTGGAGTGTACGGGACAGTGACTATGAAAAACTGTTTTTT. It codes for CAWSVRDSDYEKLFF. The variable domain in full, completed from reference TRBV30 and TRBJ1-4, reads SQTIHQWPATLVQPVGSPLSLECTVEGTSNPNLYWYRQAAGRGLQLLFYSVGIGQISSEVPQNLSASRPQDRQFILSSKKLLLSDSGFYLCAWSVRDSDYEKLFFGSGTQLSVL.

The J gene is TRBJ2-7, the V gene TRBV5-4, with 8 bases identical to TRBD2. In germline, CDR1 is SGHNT, CDR2 YYREEE (reference sequence). V lost 3 bases and J lost 1; bases outside the gene matches: 6. The CDR3 is 15 amino acids. DNA of the CDR3: TGTGCCAGCAGCTGGGGGGGGACTAGTTCCTACGAGCAGTACTTC. This encodes CASSWGGTSSYEQYF.

This chain connects TRBV5-1 to TRBJ2-2; D is unresolved. This CDR3 comprises 14 residues. Trimming shortened V by 5 bases and J by 0 bases, and 8 bases separated the two germline ends. Germline V CDR1 and CDR2: SGHRS, YFSETQ. Here the CDR3 DNA reads TGCGCCAGCAGGCTGAACTCGAACACCGGGGAGCTGTTTTTT. Translated, it gives CASRLNSNTGELFF.

This clone turned up a few times. V usage is TRBV4-1 and J usage is TRBJ1-5, with D possibly being TRBD1 (6 bases). Trimming left V 1 base short and J 0 bases short, with 13 bases between. The V gene's germline CDR1 is MGHRA and CDR2 YSYEKL. CDR3 length: 17 amino acids. The DNA of the CDR3 is TGCGCCAGCAGCCAAGGGTTACAGGGCGATAGCAATCAGCCCCAGCATTTT. It codes for CASSQGLQGDSNQPQHF.

This clone was seen a few times. V and J are TRBV5-1 and TRBJ2-1; 9 bases match TRBD2. With 4 bases clipped from V and 1 base from J, the junction kept 6 bases outside the gene matches. Germline V gene sequence: CDR1 SGHRS, CDR2 YFSETQ. The CDR3 is 16 residues long. CDR3: CASSLIAGVSYNEQFF. CDR3 DNA sequence: TGCGCCAGCAGCCTAATAGCGGGAGTATCCTACAATGAGCAGTTCTTC.

This sequence joins TRBV28 and TRBJ2-2, with D tentatively TRBD1 (5 bases). V lost 4 bases to trimming and J lost 1 base, with 10 bases between them. The CDR3 is made up of 15 amino acids. CDR1 is MDHEN and CDR2 is SYDVKM in the germline V gene. The CDR3 region is CASSSSTGNTGELFF. DNA of the CDR3: TGTGCCAGCAGTTCCTCAACAGGGAACACCGGGGAGCTGTTTTTT.

This clone was counted between two and nine times. V gene TRBV28 combines with J gene TRBJ1-2; no definite D call. This CDR3 is 12 amino acids long. Between the trimmed V and J ends, which lost 7 bases and 8 bases, there was a span of 14 bases. Germline CDR1 MDHEN, CDR2 SYDVKM. The CDR3 DNA sequence: TGTGCCAGCAAAAACAGTGCGGGGGGCTACACCTTC. Its translation is CASKNSAGGYTF.

The CDR3 spells CASSSGIQETQYF. For the CDR3, the DNA is TGTGCCAGCAGCTCCGGGATTCAAGAGACCCAGTACTTC. The chain is built from TRBV11-2 and TRBJ2-5; tentatively, D is TRBD2 (5 bases). The CDR3 contains 13 residues. CDR1 is SGHAT and CDR2 is FQNNGV in the germline V gene. The V end lost 4 bases, the J end lost 2 bases, and 8 bases lay between the germline ends.

This chain joins TRBV27 and TRBJ2-1, with 10 bases that match TRBD2. The CDR3 is made up of 18 amino acids. V lost 5 bases to trimming and J lost 3 bases; unmatched junction nucleotides: 13. Germline CDR1 and CDR2: MNHEY and SMNVEV (reference sequence). The CDR3 is CASSKASGSVIGYNEQFF. The CDR3 region has the DNA TGTGCCAGCAGTAAAGCTAGCGGGAGTGTAATAGGCTACAATGAGCAGTTCTTC.

This clone was observed a single time. The CDR3 region is CASSPSRDSDGYTF. CDR3 DNA sequence: TGTGCCAGCTCACCATCGCGGGACAGCGACGGCTACACCTTC. The rearrangement joins TRBV18 to TRBJ1-2; 7 nucleotides align to TRBD1. The V gene's germline CDR1 is KGHSH and CDR2 LQKENI. V shed 2 bases, J shed 8 bases, and the junction held 8 bases outside the gene matches. CDR3 length equals 14 residues.

Notes on this clone: A read error is possible here, since a much larger clone lies one base away. The chain has TRBV7-8 and TRBJ2-2, with D perhaps TRBD2 (6 bases). Germline V gene lookup returns CDR1 SGHVS and CDR2 FQNEAQ. This CDR3 contains 15 residues. The V end lost 6 bases, the J end lost 6 bases, and 17 bases lay between the germline ends. The DNA for the CDR3 is TGTGCCAGCAGACTCAGGTGGGAGGCCGCCGGGGAGCTGTTTTTT. This translates into CASRLRWEAAGELFF.

In its sample, this clone was seen once. This chain connects TRBV27 to TRBJ2-3; D is possibly TRBD1 (5 bases). Trimming stripped 3 bases from V and 2 bases from J, with 9 bases between. CDR1 and CDR2 from the germline V gene are MNHEY and SMNVEV (reference sequence). CDR3 length: 14 amino acids. Written as DNA, the CDR3 is TGTGCCAGCAGTTTTAGCAGGGACACAGATACGCAGTATTTT. Translation gives CASSFSRDTDTQYF.

This clone has a single count. The rearrangement links TRBV5-1 to TRBJ2-2; tentative D call: TRBD1 (8 bases). This CDR3 has 18 amino acids. V was shortened by 0 bases and J by 5 bases, with 20 bases between the two germline ends. Germline assignment: CDR1 SGHRS and CDR2 YFSETQ. CDR3: CASSLAGQGGIGTGELFF. For the CDR3, the DNA is TGCGCCAGCAGCTTGGCCGGACAGGGAGGGATTGGGACCGGGGAGCTGTTTTTT.

The chain has TRBV2 and TRBJ2-3, with a weak D call TRBD2 (5 bases). The V gene lost 6 bases and the J gene lost 2 bases, with 15 bases spanning the gap. CDR1 is SNHLY, CDR2 FYNNEI, per germline. The length of the CDR3 is 15 residues. The CDR3 nucleotides are TGTGCCAGCAGGGTGGGAGTCTTGCACACAGATACGCAGTATTTT. As protein: CASRVGVLHTDTQYF.

J is TRBJ2-5 and V is TRBV19; 9 positions agree with TRBD2. The CDR3 totals 15 residues. The trim removed 2 bases at V and 5 bases at J, leaving 6 bases unmatched. CDR1 and CDR2 (germline): LNHDA, SQIVND (reference sequence). The CDR3 DNA reads as TGTGCCAGTAGTATAATAGCGGGAGAGGCGGAGACCCAGTACTTC. Its translation: CASSIIAGEAETQYF.

This clone was detected a few times. The V and J genes are TRBV10-1 and TRBJ2-1; 13 bases map to TRBD2. Germline trimming cut 5 bases from V and 0 bases from J; bases unmatched to any gene: 13. Germline-derived CDR1 and CDR2 are WNHNN and SYGVQD (reference sequence). The CDR3 contains 20 residues. The CDR3, as DNA: TGCGCCAGCAGTCTCCCGAGGACTAGCGGGGGTCCAAGCTCCTACAATGAGCAGTTCTTC. This codes for CASSLPRTSGGPSSYNEQFF.

The CDR3: CASGTGTGIGYTF. The CDR3 DNA follows: TGTGCCAGCGGCACCGGGACAGGGATTGGCTACACCTTC. The rearrangement joins TRBV6-1 to TRBJ1-2, with 9 positions matching TRBD1. J lost 7 bases, V lost 8 bases, and 8 bases had no gene match. The CDR3 length is 13 residues. CDR1 and CDR2 from the germline V gene are MNHNS and SASEGT.